What follows is one TCR beta chain and its context. Trimming left V 2 bases short and J 7 bases short, with 21 bases between. CDR3 length: 16 amino acids. CDR1 is SGHTA and CDR2 is FQGNSA in the germline V gene. These data come from a study of blood T cell repertoires in COVID-19. Overall study: Both acute and convalescent COVID-19 samples were obtained from the United States, Italy and Spain. T cells, B-cell-depleted T cells, or PBMCs provided the cDNA or gDNA that served as material.

Seattle participants joined during active infection and were tracked over time. Authors' processing steps: Amplification with reference gene primers provided the estimates of nucleated cell counts. Libraries were prepared by immunoSEQ multiplex PCR; TCRdb keeps only in-frame clonotypes and omits some of them. Clone size and the V and J calls come from that table; the DNA yielded D and trimming. The sample has 150,000 to 200,000 clones; about 87% are singletons. The rearrangement joins TRBV7-2 to TRBJ2-7, with D tentatively TRBD2 (5 bases). The source is a man in his 60s with COVID-19, enrolled during active disease. Material: peripheral blood. CDR3 nucleotide sequence: TGTGCCAGCAGCTTATCTCCGGTTGTGAGGTCGGGAGAGCAGTACTTC. Amino acids: CASSLSPVVRSGEQYF.